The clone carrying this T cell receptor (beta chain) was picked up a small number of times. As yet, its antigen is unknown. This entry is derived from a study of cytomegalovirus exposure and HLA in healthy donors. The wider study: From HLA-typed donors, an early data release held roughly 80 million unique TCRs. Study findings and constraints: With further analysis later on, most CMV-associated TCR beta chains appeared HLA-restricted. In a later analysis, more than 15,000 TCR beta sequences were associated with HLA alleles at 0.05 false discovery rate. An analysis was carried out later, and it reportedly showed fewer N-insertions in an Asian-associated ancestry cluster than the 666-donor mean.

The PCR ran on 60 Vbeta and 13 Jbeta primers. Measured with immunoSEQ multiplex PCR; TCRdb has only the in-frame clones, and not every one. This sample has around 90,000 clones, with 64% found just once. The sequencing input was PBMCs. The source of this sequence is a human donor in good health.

The chain's CDR3 is CATPGLQTKNIQYF. As DNA, the CDR3 is TGTGCCACCCCGGGACTCCAAACTAAAAACATTCAGTACTTC. This chain joins TRBV7-4 and TRBJ2-4; possibly TRBD2 for D (6 bases). V lost 10 bases to trimming and J lost 4 bases, with 17 bases between them. CDR1 and CDR2 from the germline V gene are SGHVT and SQSDAQ. This CDR3 is built from 14 residues.